The next 30 T cell receptor beta chains were all read from a single sample in a study of patients and donors after allogeneic stem cell transplantation. TCRdb re-derived calls from the RT-PCR reads in MiXCR, one entry per CDR3 protein. The repertoire holds about 960,000 distinct CDR3 sequences, with under 20% as singletons. The specimen sequenced was blood, either unsorted or a sorted T cell fraction (not recorded which). Source of these receptors: a human donor who was either an allogeneic HSCT recipient or a stem cell or donor lymphocyte infusion donor (not recorded which). It is not recorded whose cells these are; they may come from a transplant donor.

This chain uses TRBV24-1 with TRBJ1-5; possibly TRBD1 for D (6 bases). Trimming shortened V by 3 bases and J by 6 bases, and 11 bases separated the two germline ends. The germline V gene encodes CDR1 KGHDR and CDR2 SFDVKD. The length of the CDR3 is 14 residues. CDR3 nucleotides: TGTGCCACCAGTGATAGGACAGTGCTTCAGCCCCAGCATTTT. Its translation: CATSDRTVLQPQHF.

The rearrangement links TRBV5-1 to TRBJ1-2; D gene unclear. Trimming took 3 bases from V and 2 from J, leaving 8 bases between them. Germline CDR1 and CDR2: SGHRS and YFSETQ. CDR3 size: 13 residues. CDR3 protein: CASSYDGNYGYTF. The CDR3 bases are TGCGCCAGCAGCTACGACGGGAACTATGGCTACACCTTC.

The chain recombines TRBV27 with TRBJ2-2; D ambiguous. The CDR3 length is 14 residues. Germline V CDR1 and CDR2: MNHEY, SMNVEV (reference sequence). The germline V and J ends were trimmed by 5 bases and 7 bases, with 14 bases remaining between them. The CDR3, as DNA: TGTGCCAGCAGTACTTTTAAGTGGCACGGGGAGCTGTTTTTT. Translation gives CASSTFKWHGELFF.

J is TRBJ2-3 and V is TRBV20-1; tentative D call: TRBD1 (5 bases). Germline-derived CDR1 and CDR2 are DFQATT and SNEGSKA (reference sequence). Deletions cut 4 bases from V and 1 base from J, with 12 bases between. The CDR3 sequence is 14 residues long. In DNA form, the CDR3 reads TGCAGTGCTAACCCTTCACAGGGCACAGATACGCAGTATTTT. It is translated as CSANPSQGTDTQYF.

This clonotype was picked up a small number of times. V gene TRBV6-1 combines with J gene TRBJ1-2; D is perhaps TRBD1 (5 bases). This CDR3 comprises 16 residues. Trimming stripped 3 bases from V and 4 bases from J, with 18 bases between. The germline V gene has CDR1 MNHNS and CDR2 SASEGT. CDR3 sequence (DNA): TGTGCCAGCAGTGACCCCGGGACGGCCCCCGGCTATGGCTACACCTTC. Its protein product is CASSDPGTAPGYGYTF.

This clonotype was observed many times. The chain couples TRBV12-3 or TRBV12-4 to TRBJ2-3; the D gene is possibly TRBD1 (6 bases). V lost 1 base to trimming and J lost 2 bases, with 7 bases between them. This CDR3 has 14 residues. Here the CDR3 reads CASSLGTVTDTQYF. CDR3 coding DNA: TGTGCCAGCAGTTTAGGGACAGTCACAGATACGCAGTATTTT.

This clonotype was counted a few times. V and J are TRBV6-1 and TRBJ2-7; no reliable D call. V was pared by 1 base and J by 1 base, with 17 bases between. The CDR3 runs 17 residues. CDR1 MNHNS and CDR2 SASEGT come from the germline V gene. Written as DNA, the CDR3 is TGTGCCAGCAGTGAAGAGCTCGTTAGTGTTCCATCCTACGAGCAGTACTTC. Its protein product is CASSEELVSVPSYEQYF.

The chain carries TRBV7-9 and TRBJ2-3; TRBD2 matches at 7 bases. The CDR3 runs 13 residues. With 8 bases clipped from V and 2 bases from J, the junction kept 4 bases outside the gene matches. CDR1 and CDR2 (germline): SEHNR, FQNEAQ (reference sequence). Here the CDR3 reads CASGTTHTDTQYF. The CDR3 nucleotides are TGTGCCAGCGGGACTACACACACAGATACGCAGTATTTT.

This rearrangement joins TRBV12-3 or TRBV12-4 to TRBJ1-2; D is perhaps TRBD1 (5 bases). Trimming removed 8 bases from V and 0 bases from J, with 13 bases in between. The CDR3 consists of 14 residues. DNA of the CDR3: TGTGCCAGCGTTCCGGGGGGGGCTAACTATGGCTACACCTTC. Encoded protein: CASVPGGANYGYTF.

This clonotype has more than one count but fewer than ten. V is TRBV20-1 and J is TRBJ1-1; weak D call: TRBD1 (6 bases). The CDR3 extends over 14 amino acids. The germline gives CDR1 DFQATT, CDR2 SNEGSKA (reference sequence). Between the trimmed V and J ends, which lost 5 bases and 4 bases, there was a span of 17 bases. CDR3 region: CSADLSTGSTEAFF. DNA of the CDR3: TGCAGTGCTGACTTATCGACAGGTAGCACTGAAGCTTTCTTT.

This clonotype occurred once. The rearrangement joins TRBV6-1 to TRBJ1-2, with D perhaps TRBD1 (5 bases). Germline V CDR1 and CDR2: MNHNS, SASEGT. V was clipped by 4 bases and J by 4 bases, with 10 bases between them. The CDR3 extends over 13 amino acids. CDR3 protein: CASSGGSGYGYTF. The CDR3 DNA reads as TGTGCCAGCAGTGGGGGGTCTGGCTATGGCTACACCTTC.

This chain uses TRBV12-3 or TRBV12-4 with TRBJ2-1, with 9 bases fitting TRBD1. The CDR3 contains 14 residues. After removal of 5 bases from V and 7 bases from J, the junction contained 6 bases not matched to a gene. The CDR3 is CASSPDGQGNEQFF. CDR3 bases: TGTGCCAGCAGTCCCGACGGACAGGGGAATGAGCAGTTCTTC.

This clonotype was found a few times. The V gene is TRBV20-1, the J gene TRBJ2-6; tentative D call: TRBD2 (5 bases). CDR3 size: 18 residues. Germline V lookup: CDR1 DFQATT, CDR2 SNEGSKA (reference sequence). V shed 3 bases and J shed 1 base, with 19 bases lying between them. CDR3: CSARSSGGDGSGANVLTF. Here the CDR3 DNA reads TGCAGTGCTAGGTCGAGTGGAGGTGATGGGTCTGGGGCCAACGTCCTGACTTTC.

The V and J genes are TRBV30 and TRBJ2-7; D is tentatively TRBD1 or TRBD2 (5 bases each). Trimming shortened V by 5 bases and J by 9 bases, and 11 bases separated the two germline ends. The CDR3 sequence is 10 residues long. Germline CDR1 and CDR2: GTSNPN and SVGIG (reference sequence). The CDR3 reads CAWGTLRQYF. The CDR3 DNA reads as TGTGCCTGGGGGACCTTACGGCAGTACTTC.

The V and J genes are TRBV5-1 and TRBJ2-4, with TRBD2 as a possible D gene (5 bases). Germline CDR1 is SGHRS and CDR2 is YFSETQ. The CDR3 has 16 residues. V lost 1 base and J lost 1, with 12 bases in between. The CDR3 here is CASSLSGKGAKNIQYF. In nucleotides, the CDR3 is TGCGCCAGCAGCTTGTCGGGGAAAGGGGCCAAAAACATTCAGTACTTC.

The chain is built from TRBV12-3 or TRBV12-4 and TRBJ1-5, with a possible D match to TRBD1 (5 bases). There are 12 residues in the CDR3. V was shortened by 6 bases and J by 5 bases, with 8 bases between the two germline ends. The CDR3 sequence: CASSWGDQPQHF. CDR3 nucleotides: TGTGCCAGCAGCTGGGGGGATCAGCCCCAGCATTTT.

This clonotype has more than one count but fewer than ten. V is TRBV12-3 or TRBV12-4 and J is TRBJ2-1; possible D gene TRBD2, 6 bases. V was shortened by 7 bases and J by 2 bases, with 12 bases between the two germline ends. This CDR3 contains 14 residues. Written as DNA, the CDR3 is TGTGCCAGCACCAGACTAGGGCCCTACAATGAGCAGTTCTTC. It yields the protein CASTRLGPYNEQFF.

Only a few counts were recorded for this clonotype. The chain carries TRBV7-9 and TRBJ2-1; TRBD1 agrees at 7 bases. Germline V gene data show CDR1 as SEHNR and CDR2 as FQNEAQ (reference sequence). V dropped 10 bases and J dropped 6; count of bases not matched to a gene: 18. This CDR3 is built from 16 residues. In DNA form, the CDR3 reads TGTGCCACCAGTAGGGACAGACTCCTTTTGCGCAATGAGCAGTTCTTC. Translation: CATSRDRLLLRNEQFF.

This clonotype has only a few counts. V and J are TRBV6-2 or TRBV6-3 and TRBJ1-2; 9 bases align to TRBD1. This CDR3 is built from 13 residues. Germline V lookup: CDR1 MNHEY, CDR2 SVGEGT. V shed 4 bases and J 6 bases; nucleotides not matched to a gene: 3. CDR3 in DNA: TGTGCCAGCAGTTTGACAGGGGGGAATGGCTACACCTTC. Encoded protein: CASSLTGGNGYTF.

The chain couples TRBV24-1 to TRBJ2-3; TRBD2 agrees at 7 bases. This CDR3 is 19 amino acids long. The germline V gene has CDR1 KGHDR and CDR2 SFDVKD. Trimming removed 1 base from V and 4 bases from J; junction bases left unmatched: 16. Here the CDR3 reads CATSDLITGGPSRPDTQYF. CDR3 DNA sequence: TGTGCCACCAGTGATTTAATTACGGGAGGTCCCTCCCGTCCAGATACGCAGTATTTT.

This clonotype was seen only a few times. This chain links TRBV25-1 with TRBJ1-6; TRBD1 aligns across 8 bases. The CDR3 extends over 17 amino acids. V shed 1 base and J 7 bases; nucleotides not matched to a gene: 9. From germline, CDR1 is MGHDK and CDR2 SYGVNS. The CDR3: CASSESGRGRKNSPLHF. CDR3 bases: TGTGCCAGCAGTGAATCGGGCAGGGGGCGGAAAAATTCACCCCTCCACTTT.

The chain links TRBV3-1 to TRBJ2-7; 16 bases align to TRBD2. CDR1 and CDR2 (germline): LGHDT, YNNKEL (reference sequence). The CDR3 totals 14 residues. Germline trimming cut 3 bases from V and 11 bases from J; bases unmatched to any gene: 4. The CDR3 region has the DNA TGTGCCAGCAGCCACACGGGACTAGCGGGAGGGAAGTACTTC. Translating gives CASSHTGLAGGKYF.

The chain uses TRBV6-2 or TRBV6-3 and TRBJ2-3; 7 nucleotides agree with TRBD2. Trimming took 2 bases from V and 7 from J; bases not matched to a gene: 3. Germline CDR1 reads MNHEY; CDR2 reads SVGEGT. The CDR3 sequence is 13 residues long. CDR3 amino acids: CASSYQRGNTQYF. The CDR3 region has the DNA TGTGCCAGCAGTTACCAGCGGGGTAATACGCAGTATTTT.

The chain is built from TRBV6-2 or TRBV6-3 and TRBJ2-1; D might be TRBD1 (6 bases). There are 14 residues in the CDR3. Germline V lookup: CDR1 MNHEY, CDR2 SVGEGT. Trimming shortened V by 2 bases and J by 5 bases, and 10 bases separated the two germline ends. This chain's CDR3 is CASSYHSGDNEQFF. Here the CDR3 DNA reads TGTGCCAGCAGTTACCACTCAGGGGACAATGAGCAGTTCTTC.

This chain connects TRBV6-1 to TRBJ2-3; 9 nucleotides line up with TRBD2. The trim removed 4 bases at V and 3 bases at J, leaving 8 bases unmatched. The CDR3 is made up of 16 amino acids. Germline lookup yields CDR1 MNHNS and CDR2 SASEGT. The CDR3 DNA follows: TGTGCCAGCAGTGGAAAAGCGGGGGGAATTACAGATACGCAGTATTTT. Translating gives CASSGKAGGITDTQYF.

V gene TRBV20-1 combines with J gene TRBJ1-5; 8 bases map to TRBD1. The junction had 7 bases not matched to a gene; V was cut back by 7 bases and J by 2 bases. The germline gives CDR1 DFQATT, CDR2 SNEGSKA (reference sequence). The CDR3 extends over 14 amino acids. The CDR3 coding sequence is TGCAGTGTCCCAGGGGGCGGAGGCAATCAGCCCCAGCATTTT. Translation gives CSVPGGGGNQPQHF.

This clonotype was counted a few times. The genes are TRBV5-1 and TRBJ2-1, with 8 bases that match TRBD2. This CDR3 is 17 amino acids long. Germline trimming cut 3 bases from V and 2 bases from J; bases unmatched to any gene: 10. Germline V gene sequence: CDR1 SGHRS, CDR2 YFSETQ. The CDR3 reads CASSSTTTSVAYNEQFF. Written as DNA, the CDR3 is TGCGCCAGCAGCTCCACAACGACTAGCGTCGCCTACAATGAGCAGTTCTTC. Together with reference TRBV5-1 and TRBJ2-1, the CDR3 gives the full variable domain: KAGVTQTPRYLIKTRGQQVTLSCSPISGHRSVSWYQQTPGQGLQFLFEYFSETQRNKGNFPGRFSGRQFSNSRSEMNVSTLELGDSALYLCASSSTTTSVAYNEQFFGPGTRLTVL.

The rearrangement uses TRBV4-2 and TRBJ2-7, with D possibly matching TRBD2 (5 bases). The V gene's germline CDR1 is LGHNA and CDR2 YNFKEQ. V lost 0 bases and J 4 bases, leaving 16 bases between the germline ends. The CDR3 is 16 amino acids. The CDR3, as DNA: TGTGCCAGCAGCCAAGATGCGGGCAGAGGCTCGTACGAGCAGTACTTC. This translates into CASSQDAGRGSYEQYF.

The CDR3 DNA reads as TGTGCCATCAGTGAAGGTCGTATTTTCGGGGCTGAAGCTTTCTTT. Amino acids: CAISEGRIFGAEAFF. The chain uses TRBV10-3 and TRBJ1-1; D remains unclear. CDR1 ENHRY and CDR2 SYGVKD come from the germline V gene. There are 15 residues in the CDR3. Trimming removed 3 bases at V and 6 bases at J, with 17 bases between.

In its sample, this clonotype was seen a few times. The chain links TRBV7-9 to TRBJ2-3, with TRBD2 identical over 10 bases. V trimming: 4 bases; J trimming: 5 bases; junction bases outside the gene matches: 6. The CDR3 runs to 15 residues. Per germline, CDR1 SEHNR and CDR2 FQNEAQ (reference sequence). CDR3 nucleotides: TGTGCCAGCAGCTCTCGAGCGGGGGGGCGAGATACGCAGTATTTT. Its protein product is CASSSRAGGRDTQYF.